The source of this TCR beta chain is a study of T cell repertoires in cytomegalovirus infection. TCRdb independently ran MiXCR on the reads; one entry per CDR3 protein. The table lists 640,000 or so distinct CDR3 sequences, about 33% of them singletons, with 18% in the top ten. This clonotype was observed a few times. What it binds is unknown. This clonotype originated in a human donor in good health (CMV status not recorded). Some clones in this sample may be carry-over from other donors' samples. The sequences come from cultured PBMCs, collected from culture after CMV antigen stimulation.

CDR3 sequence reads: CASRSQGGSTEAFF. The CDR3 DNA reads TGTGCCAGCAGGTCACAGGGGGGGAGCACTGAAGCTTTCTTT. This chain connects TRBV6-1 to TRBJ1-1; 8 bases match TRBD1. The CDR3 is made up of 14 amino acids. V gave up 6 bases and J gave up 4 bases; unmatched junction bases: 7. CDR1 is MNHNS and CDR2 is SASEGT in the germline V gene.